A selection of T cell receptor beta chains follows, all from one sample in a study of shared clonotypes between healthy human individuals. TCRdb's copy holds only in-frame clones and misses some; the assay was immunoSEQ multiplex PCR. The table has some 630,000 clones, roughly 95% seen once. Specimen: naive CD8+ T cells sorted from blood. Receptors were obtained from a woman in her 30s in good health. Both conserved end residues are part of each CDR3. The D gene is left open where the match is weak. The listing skips clone size in some rows; elsewhere it reads once, few, many or a size class.

CDR3aa: CASSMSARLNTEAFF
CDR3nt: TGTGCCAGTAGTATGTCAGCCAGACTGAACACTGAAGCTTTCTTT
abundance: -
j_gene: TRBJ1-1
len: 15
d_gene: -
v_gene: TRBV19

CDR3aa: CASSPPFGETQYF
CDR3nt: TGTGCCAGCAGCCCTCCATTTGGCGAGACCCAGTACTTC
abundance: -
j_gene: TRBJ2-5
len: 13
d_gene: -
v_gene: TRBV7-9

CDR3aa: CASSLAHTEAFF
CDR3nt: TGTGCCAGCAGCTTAGCTCACACTGAAGCTTTCTTT
abundance: once
j_gene: TRBJ1-1
len: 12
d_gene: -
v_gene: TRBV7-9

CDR3aa: CASRGPDTEAFF
CDR3nt: TGCGCCAGCAGGGGTCCGGACACTGAAGCTTTCTTT
abundance: -
j_gene: TRBJ1-1
len: 12
d_gene: -
v_gene: TRBV5-1

CDR3aa: CASSIWFPGTGGGGYTF
CDR3nt: TGTGCCAGTAGTATTTGGTTTCCCGGGACAGGGGGCGGCGGCTACACCTTC
abundance: -
j_gene: TRBJ1-2
len: 17
d_gene: TRBD1
v_gene: TRBV19

CDR3aa: CASRVAGWETQYF
CDR3nt: TGTGCCAGCAGGGTAGCGGGTTGGGAGACCCAGTACTTC
abundance: -
j_gene: TRBJ2-5
len: 13
d_gene: TRBD2
v_gene: TRBV28

CDR3aa: CASSYGTGVQPQHF
CDR3nt: TGTGCCAGCAGTTACGGGACAGGGGTTCAGCCCCAGCATTTT
abundance: -
j_gene: TRBJ1-5
len: 14
d_gene: TRBD1
v_gene: TRBV6-5

CDR3aa: CASSFIGGNQPQHF
CDR3nt: TGTGCCAGCAGTTTTATCGGGGGCAATCAGCCCCAGCATTTT
abundance: -
j_gene: TRBJ1-5
len: 14
d_gene: -
v_gene: TRBV27

CDR3aa: CASRVPGWNNEQFF
CDR3nt: TGTGCCAGCAGAGTTCCGGGGTGGAACAATGAGCAGTTCTTC
abundance: -
j_gene: TRBJ2-1
len: 14
d_gene: -
v_gene: TRBV27

CDR3aa: CASSQGTSQETQYF
CDR3nt: TGTGCCAGCAGCCAAGGGACTTCCCAAGAGACCCAGTACTTC
abundance: once
j_gene: TRBJ2-5
len: 14
d_gene: -
v_gene: TRBV13

CDR3aa: CASTIGQGMANTEAFF
CDR3nt: TGTGCCAGTACTATCGGACAGGGCATGGCGAACACTGAAGCTTTCTTT
abundance: -
j_gene: TRBJ1-1
len: 16
d_gene: TRBD1
v_gene: TRBV19

CDR3aa: CASSWGTSGTYEQYF
CDR3nt: TGTGCCAGCAGCTGGGGGACTAGCGGTACCTACGAGCAGTACTTC
abundance: once
j_gene: TRBJ2-7
len: 15
d_gene: TRBD2
v_gene: TRBV7-8

CDR3aa: CASSLTISYEQYF
CDR3nt: TGTGCCAGCAGCTTGACCATCTCCTACGAGCAGTACTTC
abundance: once
j_gene: TRBJ2-7
len: 13
d_gene: -
v_gene: TRBV7-9

CDR3aa: CASSWTDHEQYF
CDR3nt: TGTGCCAGCAGCTGGACAGACCACGAGCAGTACTTC
abundance: -
j_gene: TRBJ2-7
len: 12
d_gene: -
v_gene: TRBV5-8

CDR3aa: CASSQGGSLHNEQFF
CDR3nt: TGCGCCAGCAGCCAAGGCGGGAGTCTCCACAATGAGCAGTTCTTC
abundance: -
j_gene: TRBJ2-1
len: 15
d_gene: TRBD2
v_gene: TRBV4-1

CDR3aa: CASSDPRLVAGGPGEQFF
CDR3nt: TGTGCCAGCAGCGATCCCCGACTTGTGGCGGGAGGGCCCGGTGAGCAGTTCTTC
abundance: -
j_gene: TRBJ2-1
len: 18
d_gene: TRBD2
v_gene: TRBV25-1

CDR3aa: CARRDRKSNQPQHF
CDR3nt: TGTGCCAGAAGGGACAGGAAAAGCAATCAGCCCCAGCATTTT
abundance: -
j_gene: TRBJ1-5
len: 14
d_gene: TRBD1
v_gene: TRBV6-5

CDR3aa: CASSYSNRQPQHF
CDR3nt: TGTGCCAGCAGTTACTCGAATCGCCAGCCCCAGCATTTT
abundance: once
j_gene: TRBJ1-5
len: 13
d_gene: -
v_gene: TRBV6-5

CDR3aa: CASSLSGGNQPQHF
CDR3nt: TGTGCCAGCAGTTTATCAGGGGGCAATCAGCCCCAGCATTTT
abundance: once
j_gene: TRBJ1-5
len: 14
d_gene: -
v_gene: TRBV28

CDR3aa: CASSPRTFYNEQFF
CDR3nt: TGTGCCAGTAGTCCCAGGACTTTCTACAATGAGCAGTTCTTC
abundance: -
j_gene: TRBJ2-1
len: 14
d_gene: -
v_gene: TRBV19